The rows below give T cell receptor beta chains drawn from one sample of a study of blood T cell repertoires in COVID-19. Generated by immunoSEQ multiplex PCR, the TCRdb table keeps only in-frame clones and is missing some. The sample shows around 270,000 clones, around 87% of them seen only once. The sample consisted of peripheral blood. The receptors were sampled from a woman between 50 and 59 years old with acute or convalescent COVID-19. CDR3s include the opening cysteine and the closing phenylalanine or tryptophan. The D gene is left open where the match is weak.

j_gene: TRBJ2-3; d_gene: TRBD1; v_gene: TRBV14; CDR3aa: CASSPTGQGTQYF
j_gene: TRBJ1-1; d_gene: .; v_gene: TRBV21-1; CDR3aa: CASSLRQGTNTEAFF
j_gene: TRBJ2-2; d_gene: TRBD2; v_gene: TRBV4-3; CDR3aa: CASRPGLVNTGELFF
j_gene: TRBJ2-7; d_gene: TRBD1; v_gene: TRBV27; CDR3aa: CASSLTSHPRDSSYEQYF
j_gene: TRBJ2-7; d_gene: TRBD1; v_gene: TRBV28; CDR3aa: CASFPSGTATYEQYF
j_gene: TRBJ1-1; d_gene: .; v_gene: TRBV19; CDR3aa: CASSPSTGVNTEAFF
j_gene: TRBJ2-5; d_gene: TRBD2; v_gene: TRBV27; CDR3aa: CASSPRRGGPREETQYF
j_gene: TRBJ1-1; d_gene: .; v_gene: TRBV5-1; CDR3aa: CASSMTGLNTEAFF
j_gene: TRBJ1-1; d_gene: .; v_gene: TRBV7-9; CDR3aa: CASSLLQITNTEAFF
j_gene: TRBJ1-6; d_gene: .; v_gene: TRBV9; CDR3aa: CASSVGLPGGSPLHF
j_gene: TRBJ2-3; d_gene: TRBD1; v_gene: TRBV12-5; CDR3aa: CASGTGQPTDTQYF
j_gene: TRBJ2-3; d_gene: .; v_gene: TRBV7-2; CDR3aa: CASSLRGTSFSSTDTQYF
j_gene: TRBJ2-5; d_gene: .; v_gene: TRBV2; CDR3aa: CASQNGNDGTQYF
j_gene: TRBJ1-2; d_gene: .; v_gene: TRBV18; CDR3aa: CASSPGQGVGSNYGYTF
j_gene: TRBJ1-3; d_gene: .; v_gene: TRBV4-2; CDR3aa: CASSQDSYGGGNTIYF
j_gene: TRBJ2-3; d_gene: TRBD1; v_gene: TRBV7-9; CDR3aa: CASSITGGRATDTQYF
j_gene: TRBJ2-7; d_gene: .; v_gene: TRBV5-4; CDR3aa: CASSLAAFGSPGEQYF
j_gene: TRBJ2-7; d_gene: TRBD1; v_gene: TRBV7-8; CDR3aa: CASSGRTGGGYEQYF
j_gene: TRBJ1-2; d_gene: .; v_gene: TRBV6-5; CDR3aa: CASRTPGGAVYGYTF
j_gene: TRBJ2-5; d_gene: .; v_gene: TRBV6-6; CDR3aa: CASSRQQPTQYF
j_gene: TRBJ1-3; d_gene: TRBD1; v_gene: TRBV5-1; CDR3aa: CASSGGTAGNTIYF
j_gene: TRBJ2-7; d_gene: TRBD1; v_gene: TRBV6-5; CDR3aa: CASIPGTGPYEQYF
j_gene: TRBJ1-2; d_gene: .; v_gene: TRBV25-1; CDR3aa: CASSEYTVNYGYTF
j_gene: TRBJ2-7; d_gene: .; v_gene: TRBV2; CDR3aa: CASRDPGVEQYF
j_gene: TRBJ2-2; d_gene: .; v_gene: TRBV6-5; CDR3aa: CASTLSPGIGELFF
j_gene: TRBJ1-1; d_gene: .; v_gene: TRBV19; CDR3aa: CASSIDRRTPQNTEAFF
j_gene: TRBJ1-1; d_gene: .; v_gene: TRBV7-6; CDR3aa: CASSLGGGTEAFF
j_gene: TRBJ2-5; d_gene: TRBD1; v_gene: TRBV11-2; CDR3aa: CASSLDRGYQETQYF
j_gene: TRBJ1-5; d_gene: .; v_gene: TRBV27; CDR3aa: CASSPKSYSNQPQHF
j_gene: TRBJ2-1; d_gene: .; v_gene: TRBV20-1; CDR3aa: CSASMGASYNEQFF
j_gene: TRBJ2-7; d_gene: TRBD1; v_gene: TRBV6-5; CDR3aa: CASSPRTGYYEQYF
j_gene: TRBJ2-1; d_gene: .; v_gene: TRBV6-4; CDR3aa: CASSEFAAISYNEQFF
j_gene: TRBJ2-2; d_gene: TRBD2; v_gene: TRBV6-1; CDR3aa: CASSELAGDTGELFF
j_gene: TRBJ2-2; d_gene: TRBD2; v_gene: TRBV5-1; CDR3aa: CASSLGAGGNTGELFF
j_gene: TRBJ2-7; d_gene: .; v_gene: TRBV15; CDR3aa: CATSRGQGLSYEQYF
j_gene: TRBJ2-6; d_gene: .; v_gene: TRBV7-2; CDR3aa: CASSPGANVLTF
j_gene: TRBJ2-1; d_gene: .; v_gene: TRBV5-1; CDR3aa: CASSSNPGPVNYNEQFF
j_gene: TRBJ1-2; d_gene: TRBD1; v_gene: TRBV4-1; CDR3aa: CASSDTGGRDYGYTF
j_gene: TRBJ2-5; d_gene: .; v_gene: TRBV19; CDR3aa: CASSSGGGFTETQYF
j_gene: TRBJ2-4; d_gene: .; v_gene: TRBV5-1; CDR3aa: CASSLGLAKNIQYF
j_gene: TRBJ2-3; d_gene: .; v_gene: TRBV28; CDR3aa: CASSPRSDTQYF
j_gene: TRBJ2-5; d_gene: TRBD2; v_gene: TRBV7-2; CDR3aa: CASSQGSGSGAETQYF
j_gene: TRBJ2-3; d_gene: .; v_gene: TRBV2; CDR3aa: CASSEGWGGTDTQYF
j_gene: TRBJ1-1; d_gene: .; v_gene: TRBV4-3; CDR3aa: CASSQDAMNTEAFF
j_gene: TRBJ1-2; d_gene: TRBD1; v_gene: TRBV5-1; CDR3aa: CASSRTGQGALFSYGYTF
j_gene: TRBJ1-5; d_gene: TRBD1; v_gene: TRBV7-2; CDR3aa: CASSLTGSNQPQHF
j_gene: TRBJ2-1; d_gene: .; v_gene: TRBV9; CDR3aa: CASSVFSVSSYNEQFF
j_gene: TRBJ2-1; d_gene: .; v_gene: TRBV6-5; CDR3aa: CASSSQGVAYNEQFF
j_gene: TRBJ2-5; d_gene: TRBD2; v_gene: TRBV2; CDR3aa: CASTGLAGDGTQYF
j_gene: TRBJ2-1; d_gene: .; v_gene: TRBV10-3; CDR3aa: CAISEGILADHHEQFF
j_gene: TRBJ2-1; d_gene: .; v_gene: TRBV19; CDR3aa: CASSIGIGGYVHNEQFF
j_gene: TRBJ1-5; d_gene: .; v_gene: TRBV3-1/TRBV3-2; CDR3aa: CASSQDGGYQPQHF
j_gene: TRBJ2-5; d_gene: TRBD2; v_gene: TRBV19; CDR3aa: CASSIRSSSGGLKETQYF
j_gene: TRBJ1-2; d_gene: TRBD1; v_gene: TRBV9; CDR3aa: CASSDPGQSNYGYTF